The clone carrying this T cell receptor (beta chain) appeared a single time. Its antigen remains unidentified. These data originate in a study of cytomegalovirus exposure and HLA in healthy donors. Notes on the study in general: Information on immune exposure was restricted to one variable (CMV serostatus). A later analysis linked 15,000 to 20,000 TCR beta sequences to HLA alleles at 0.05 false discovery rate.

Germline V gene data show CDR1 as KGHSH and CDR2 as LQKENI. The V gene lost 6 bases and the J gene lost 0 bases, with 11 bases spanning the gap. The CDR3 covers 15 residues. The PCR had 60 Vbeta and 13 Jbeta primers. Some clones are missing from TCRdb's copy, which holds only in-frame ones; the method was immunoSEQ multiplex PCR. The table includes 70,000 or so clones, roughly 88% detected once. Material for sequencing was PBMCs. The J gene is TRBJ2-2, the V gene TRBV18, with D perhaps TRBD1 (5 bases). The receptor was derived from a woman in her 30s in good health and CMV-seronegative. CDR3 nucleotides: TGTGCCAGCTCTGTAGGGGTTTCGAACACCGGGGAGCTGTTTTTT. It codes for CASSVGVSNTGELFF. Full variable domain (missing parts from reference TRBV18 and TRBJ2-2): NAGVMQNPRHLVRRRGQEARLRCSPMKGHSHVYWYRQLPEEGLKFMVYLQKENIIDESGMPKERFSAEFPKEGPSILRIQQVVRGDSAAYFCASSVGVSNTGELFFGEGSRLTVL.